Listed below are T cell receptor beta chains from one sample, sequenced in a study of blood T cell repertoires in COVID-19. Assay: immunoSEQ multiplex PCR; the TCRdb copy retains only in-frame clones and omits some. The table shows around 140,000 clones, with approximately 84% occurring only once. The sequenced material came from peripheral blood. The source is a human donor in a cohort sampled during active COVID-19. Each CDR3 is given with its conserved first and last residue. The D gene is left open where the match is weak. For some rows the clone size is stated as once, few or many, or as a class when expanded; others skip it.

>TRBJ1-5|TRBD1|few|TRBV4-1
CASSQGDRGSNQPQHF
TGCGCCAGCAGCCAAGGGGACAGGGGTAGCAATCAGCCCCAGCATTTT
>TRBJ2-3|TRBD2|-|TRBV5-1
CASSPEAGGIVDTQYF
TGCGCCAGCAGCCCAGAAGCGGGGGGGATTGTAGATACGCAGTATTTT
>TRBJ1-1|TRBD1|-|TRBV5-1
CASSSTQGAGTEAFF
TGCGCCAGCAGCTCAACACAGGGGGCTGGCACTGAAGCTTTCTTT
>TRBJ1-1|TRBD1|-|TRBV19
CASSMQGDTEAFF
TGTGCCAGTAGTATGCAGGGGGACACTGAAGCTTTCTTT
>TRBJ1-3|-|-|TRBV28
CASSLLSQLASGNTIYF
TGTGCCAGCAGTTTATTGAGTCAGCTAGCCTCTGGAAACACCATATATTTT
>TRBJ1-1|-|-|TRBV28
CASSLRQINTEAFF
TGTGCCAGCAGTTTACGTCAGATTAACACTGAAGCTTTCTTT
>TRBJ2-1|TRBD2|few|TRBV30
CAWSRGTSGNEQFF
TGTGCCTGGAGTAGAGGGACTAGCGGCAATGAGCAGTTCTTC
>TRBJ2-1|TRBD2|-|TRBV7-3
CASSFSPGLAGANEQFF
TGTGCCAGCAGCTTTTCCCCCGGACTAGCGGGAGCCAATGAGCAGTTCTTC
>TRBJ1-4|TRBD1|-|TRBV28
CASSTTGTGPEKLFF
TGTGCCAGCAGTACCACCGGGACAGGGCCAGAAAAACTGTTTTTT
>TRBJ1-2|-|-|TRBV5-6
CASHKDTESGYTF
TGTGCCAGCCATAAGGACACGGAGTCTGGCTACACCTTC
>TRBJ2-7|TRBD2|once|TRBV11-2
CASSSSGGRGYEQYF
TGTGCCAGCAGCTCAAGCGGGGGGAGAGGCTACGAGCAGTACTTC
>TRBJ1-1|-|-|TRBV24-1
CATSDSENTEAFF
TGTGCCACCAGTGACTCAGAGAACACTGAAGCTTTCTTT
>TRBJ1-2|-|-|TRBV19
CASSSRDKHWDGYTF
TGTGCCAGTAGTTCCCGGGACAAGCACTGGGATGGCTACACCTTC
>TRBJ2-7|TRBD1|-|TRBV5-1
CASSETGGSSYEQYF
TGCGCCAGCAGCGAAACAGGGGGGAGCTCCTACGAGCAGTACTTC
>TRBJ2-3|-|-|TRBV4-1
CASSQALDTQYF
TGCGCCAGCAGCCAAGCCCTGGATACGCAGTATTTT
>TRBJ2-1|-|-|TRBV5-1
CASSLVGGEQFF
TGCGCCAGCAGCTTGGTGGGGGGTGAGCAGTTCTTC
>TRBJ2-1|TRBD2|-|TRBV10-2
CASSEVAGFDEQFF
TGCGCCAGCAGTGAAGTAGCGGGATTCGATGAGCAGTTCTTC
>TRBJ2-5|TRBD1|-|TRBV7-9
CASSLDTGVETQYF
TGTGCCAGCAGCTTAGACACAGGGGTAGAGACCCAGTACTTC